The entry that follows covers one TCR beta chain sequence. This clone has more than one count but fewer than ten. The antigen this receptor binds is unknown. No qualities accompany the bases; no much larger clone lies one base away. Participants in the prospective study were aged about 18 to 95 years, lived in about two dozen United States geographic areas, and enrolled through a virtual design. In the prospective study, cohorts were assigned on the basis of participant-reported clinical history obtained from a screening survey and a study questionnaire. Recovered participants in ImmuneRACE Cohort 3 were defined by two consecutive negative NP/OP PCR tests, clearance by a healthcare professional, or resolution of symptoms. Mobile phlebotomists in the prospective study collected whole blood, serum and a nasopharyngeal or oropharyngeal swab from every participant. Participants in the prospective study had the option to provide additional blood draws and questionnaires over a 2-month period. Before DNA extraction, blood samples from the prospective study were shipped at room temperature or frozen.

The sample is drawn from a study of blood T cell repertoires in COVID-19 (dated by TCRdb to 2018 to 2021). Some background on the complete study: Samples from collaborators originated in the United States, Italy and Spain and spanned both the acute and convalescent phases of COVID-19. Subjects who had been exposed to COVID-19, were actively infected with it, or had recovered from it provided the deeply sampled blood TCRbeta repertoires that made up the dataset. Where HLA class I and class II types were available, the types were taken from metadata supplied by the sample provider, not from assay-based typing. Samples came from the ongoing ImmuneRACE study (first 160 participants) plus 1,254 subjects from 6 global collaborators. The sample metadata nearly always contained a de-identified subject ID, COVID-19 status, age in years and sex. The material from the prospective study consisted of cDNA or gDNA derived from T cells, B-cell-depleted T cells, or PBMCs. A freely available public database, intended as a resource for researchers studying the immune response to SARS-CoV-2, is where the repertoires were released.

The immunoSEQ Assay, a bias-controlled multiplex PCR, was used to amplify TCRbeta CDR3 regions from genomic DNA. Processing in the source paper ran as follows. Nucleated cell counts per sample were estimated from amplification of reference gene primers within the assay. To quantify the absolute abundance of each unique TCRbeta CDR3 rearrangement, sequence reads were collapsed and filtered. Productive Simpson clonality was computed per sample as the square root of Simpson's diversity index over productive rearrangements. TCRdb took over this immuneACCESS table, retaining in-frame rearrangements with V and J assigned. Such tables are incomplete; in checked studies, under half of the missing clones stem from an unresolved V gene, and the remainder is unexplained. The DNA was the basis for D and trimming; V, J and clone size are from that table. The sample table records roughly 400,000 clones; 75% to 90% of these occur just once. Roughly 1.1% of the sample lies in the top ten.

Overall results and qualifications from the work: The quantity of clinical and demographic metadata differed by source and by participant and was supplied without curation.

From a lookup of the germline V gene (reference sequence), CDR1 and CDR2 are LGHDT and YNNKEL. V lost 3 bases and J lost 5 bases, and the count of bases not matched to a germline gene is 10. The CDR3 has 17 amino acids, counting the end cysteine and phenylalanine. Left in the record is the CDR3 DNA by itself, 51 bases read in frame from the first base. This receptor was obtained from a man younger than 40 who had recovered from COVID-19. The chain couples TRBV3-1 (or the pseudogene TRBV3-2) to TRBJ1-5, with 10 central nucleotides matching TRBD1. Material for sequencing was PBMCs or T cells enriched from blood (not recorded which). The CDR3 in this case is CASSQLPAGQGYQPQHF. The DNA is as follows: TGTGCCAGCAGCCAGTTGCCCGCGGGACAGGGGTATCAGCCCCAGCATTTT.